These 21 T cell receptor beta chains originate from one sample sequenced in a study of T cell repertoires in cytomegalovirus infection. Each CDR3 protein is one row after TCRdb ran MiXCR on the reads. This repertoire shows 200,000 to 300,000 distinct CDR3 sequences, 12% to 15% found once; its top ten account for 8.5% to 10%. Material for sequencing was PBMCs. The source is a human donor in good health (CMV status not recorded). Some clones in this sample may be carry-over from other donors' samples.

In this sample, this clonotype turned up many times. CDR3 amino acids: CASSETVYTEAFF. The CDR3 DNA reads as TGTGCCAGCAGTGAAACAGTTTACACTGAAGCTTTCTTT. This chain uses TRBV6-1 with TRBJ1-1; D is undetermined. Per germline, CDR1 MNHNS and CDR2 SASEGT. V was cut by 2 bases and J by 3 bases, with 7 bases left in between. The CDR3 is 13 amino acids.

This clonotype was found a few times. CDR3 nucleotides: TGTGCCAGCAGACGAGGGGGAGGCCCCACCAGCACAGATACGCAGTATTTT. It codes for CASRRGGGPTSTDTQYF. V usage is TRBV7-2 and J usage is TRBJ2-3; TRBD1 or TRBD2 may be the D gene (6 bases each). Trimming removed 6 bases from V and 0 bases from J, with 19 bases in between. Germline lookup yields CDR1 SGHTA and CDR2 FQGNSA. The CDR3 is 17 residues long.

This clonotype was seen only a few times. V gene TRBV7-4 combines with J gene TRBJ2-6; TRBD2 might be the D (5 bases). CDR1 and CDR2 (germline): SGHVT, SQSDAQ. The CDR3 consists of 15 residues. V was pared by 5 bases and J by 2 bases, with 10 bases between. CDR3 nucleotides: TGTGCCAGCAGCGACCGGGGTACTGGGGCCAACGTCCTGACTTTC. Translation gives CASSDRGTGANVLTF.

The rearrangement uses TRBV20-1 and TRBJ2-1; 7 positions agree with TRBD2. The CDR3 loop spans 16 amino acids. With 3 bases clipped from V and 4 bases from J, the junction kept 12 bases outside the gene matches. Germline values: CDR1 DFQATT, CDR2 SNEGSKA (reference sequence). CDR3 in DNA: TGCAGTGCTAGTGACTTCTCTCGCGGGGGTTACAATGAGCAGTTCTTC. Translated, it gives CSASDFSRGGYNEQFF.

This clonotype was detected ten times or more. V is TRBV6-5 and J is TRBJ1-1; D gene ambiguous. CDR1 is MNHEY and CDR2 is SVGAGI in the germline V gene. The length of the CDR3 is 15 residues. V was pared by 2 bases and J by 5 bases, with 15 bases between. The CDR3 nucleotides are TGTGCCAGCAGTTACGGCGGGGAAGGAGGGACTGAAGCTTTCTTT. Amino acids: CASSYGGEGGTEAFF.

This clonotype has a count of ten or more. This chain links TRBV24-1 with TRBJ1-1; D may be TRBD1 (6 bases). The CDR3 covers 13 residues. Germline loops: CDR1 KGHDR, CDR2 SFDVKD. The germline V and J ends were trimmed by 3 bases and 12 bases, with 16 bases remaining between them. CDR3 bases: TGTGCCACCAGTGATAACCCAGGGGCGGCGACTTTCTTT. It codes for CATSDNPGAATFF.

In the case of this clonotype: This clone may be a read error of a much larger clone one base away. The chain links TRBV6-4 to TRBJ2-3; TRBD2 agrees at 9 bases. V was pared by 2 bases and J by 1 base, with 1 base of the junction left unmatched. Germline V gene lookup returns CDR1 MRHNA and CDR2 SNTAGT. The CDR3 totals 15 residues. The CDR3 region has the DNA TGTGCCAGCAGTGACGCTAGCGGGGGCACAGATACGCAGTATTTT. Its translation: CASSDASGGTDTQYF.

The chain uses TRBV29-1 and TRBJ2-7; D tentatively reads TRBD1 or TRBD2 (6 bases each). Germline V lookup: CDR1 SQVTM, CDR2 ANQGSEA. The V end lost 6 bases, the J end lost 2 bases, and 20 bases lay between the germline ends. CDR3 length: 15 amino acids. CDR3 sequence: CSVRIGGGLAYEQYF. CDR3 sequence (DNA): TGCAGCGTCCGGATTGGAGGGGGTTTAGCCTACGAGCAGTACTTC.

This clonotype was recorded a few times. The chain joins TRBV28 to TRBJ2-5, with D hard to call. V was trimmed by 4 bases and J by 5 bases, leaving 11 bases between them. Per the germline V gene, CDR1 is MDHEN and CDR2 is SYDVKM. The CDR3 has 13 residues. This CDR3 reads CASSSRLRETQYF. The CDR3 nucleotides are TGTGCCAGCAGTTCGCGGCTCAGGGAGACCCAGTACTTC.

The gene calls are TRBV7-3 and TRBJ2-1; unclear D gene. Between the trimmed V and J ends, which lost 2 bases and 7 bases, there was a span of 18 bases. The CDR3 runs to 16 residues. Germline V gene data show CDR1 as SGHTA and CDR2 as FQGTGA. The DNA of the CDR3 is TGTGCCAGCAGCTTATTTTTCGGCACCACTTGGAATGAGCAGTTCTTC. Protein product: CASSLFFGTTWNEQFF.

This clonotype was counted ten times or more. J is TRBJ1-1 and V is TRBV7-3, with TRBD1 matching 8 bases. This CDR3 has 17 amino acids. Germline V gene lookup returns CDR1 SGHTA and CDR2 FQGTGA. With V trimmed by 1 base and J by 3 bases, 10 bases remained unmatched. The CDR3 DNA is TGTGCCAGCAGCTTAAGACCGACAGGGGCTAGGGACACTGAAGCTTTCTTT. Translation gives CASSLRPTGARDTEAFF.

The chain carries TRBV2 and TRBJ2-1, with TRBD2 identical over 13 bases. CDR1 and CDR2 from the germline V gene are SNHLY and FYNNEI. The J segment lost 4 bases and the V segment lost 6 bases, leaving 15 bases of the junction unmatched. The CDR3 has 19 residues. The CDR3 protein is CASRRRLAGGVAPYNEQFF. In DNA, the CDR3 is TGTGCCAGCAGACGTCGACTAGCGGGGGGAGTCGCACCTTACAATGAGCAGTTCTTC.

This clonotype was counted only a few times. The genes are TRBV29-1 and TRBJ1-1; 7 bases are a match to TRBD1. Germline assignment: CDR1 SQVTM and CDR2 ANQGSEA. The CDR3 totals 13 residues. V was clipped by 8 bases and J by 4 bases; unmatched bases: 10. CDR3 amino acids: CSCQTGKTTEAFF. The CDR3 DNA follows: TGCAGCTGCCAGACAGGGAAGACCACTGAAGCTTTCTTT.

The rearrangement uses TRBV9 and TRBJ2-1; 15 positions match TRBD2. CDR1 is SGDLS, CDR2 YYNGEE, per germline. The length of the CDR3 is 15 residues. V dropped 3 bases and J dropped 8; count of bases not matched to a gene: 3. Here the CDR3 reads CASSAGLAGGDEQFF. The CDR3 DNA sequence: TGTGCCAGCAGCGCCGGACTAGCGGGGGGGGATGAGCAGTTCTTC.

The chain links TRBV7-2 to TRBJ2-7; TRBD2 matches at 9 bases. CDR3 length equals 16 residues. J was trimmed by 0 bases and V by 3 bases; bases with no gene match: 6. CDR1 SGHTA and CDR2 FQGNSA come from the germline V gene. The CDR3 DNA is TGTGCCAGCAGCTTGACTAGCGGAGTAAGCTCCTACGAGCAGTACTTC. This sequence encodes CASSLTSGVSSYEQYF.

This clonotype was seen many times. The chain is built from TRBV7-8 and TRBJ2-3, with D perhaps assigned TRBD1 or TRBD2 (5 bases each). Germline V gene lookup returns CDR1 SGHVS and CDR2 FQNEAQ. Trimming left V 1 base short and J 6 bases short, with 17 bases between. The CDR3 totals 16 residues. In DNA, the CDR3 is TGTGCCAGCAGCTTAGGCCCCTCCCGAGGGGCTGATACGCAGTATTTT. This sequence encodes CASSLGPSRGADTQYF.

The V call is TRBV5-4, the J call TRBJ1-1; D is perhaps TRBD1 (6 bases). Germline CDR1 and CDR2: SGHNT and YYREEE (reference sequence). V gave up 6 bases and J gave up 0 bases, with 15 bases separating them. The CDR3 runs to 15 residues. The DNA of the CDR3 is TGTGCCAGCATCCCCCAGGGGATGGTGAACACTGAAGCTTTCTTT. This gives the protein CASIPQGMVNTEAFF. The full variable domain, its missing parts supplied by reference TRBV5-4 and TRBJ1-1, is ETGVTQSPTHLIKTRGQQVTLRCSSQSGHNTVSWYQQALGQGPQFIFQYYREEENGRGNFPPRFSGLQFPNYSSELNVNALELDDSALYLCASIPQGMVNTEAFFGQGTRLTVV.

This clonotype was observed a handful of times. The V call is TRBV2, the J call TRBJ2-1, with D perhaps TRBD1 (6 bases). CDR1 and CDR2 from the germline V gene are SNHLY and FYNNEI. With 5 bases removed from V and 5 bases from J, the gap between germline ends came to 10 bases. The CDR3 consists of 13 residues. This CDR3 is CASSSDRDNEQFF. In DNA, the CDR3 is TGTGCCAGCAGTTCGGACAGAGACAATGAGCAGTTCTTC.

This clonotype has only a few counts. The chain uses TRBV29-1 and TRBJ2-1; TRBD1 is a possible D gene (5 bases). CDR1 SQVTM and CDR2 ANQGSEA come from the germline V gene. The V and J ends lost 4 bases and 3 bases respectively, with 16 bases between them. The CDR3 covers 15 residues. CDR3 in amino acids: CSVGQPRAVYNEQFF. The CDR3 DNA sequence: TGCAGCGTTGGACAGCCCAGGGCGGTCTACAATGAGCAGTTCTTC.

The rearrangement joins TRBV19 to TRBJ2-3, with D uncertain. The CDR3 runs 14 residues. The V end lost 5 bases, the J end lost 0 bases, and 9 bases lay between the germline ends. The germline gives CDR1 LNHDA, CDR2 SQIVND (reference sequence). In DNA, the CDR3 is TGTGCCAGTAGTCCAAGACCTAGCACAGATACGCAGTATTTT. This sequence encodes CASSPRPSTDTQYF.

This clonotype appeared a few times. The chain joins TRBV19 to TRBJ2-1, with 11 bases identical to TRBD1. CDR3 length equals 16 residues. Losses at the gene ends were 6 bases for V and 10 bases for J; bases not matched to a gene: 14. Looked up from germline, CDR1 is LNHDA and CDR2 is SQIVND (reference sequence). The DNA of the CDR3 is TGTGCCAGTAGCATGAGGACAGGGGGCGCGGTTGGGGAGCAGTTCTTC. This gives the protein CASSMRTGGAVGEQFF.